The clone carrying this TCR beta chain was observed a few times. Its matching antigen is unknown. The CDR3 has 15 amino acids. Germline CDR1 is DFQATT and CDR2 is SNEGSKA (reference sequence). Trimming left V 1 base short and J 6 bases short, with 13 bases between. These data come from a study of response to subunit inactivated influenza vaccine. Whole-study findings and limits: Researchers suggested that each seasonal influenza vaccination recruits few new T cells.

TCRdb processed the RT-PCR reads anew with MiXCR; each CDR3 protein has one entry. The top ten hold about 12% of the sample, which has 450,000 to 500,000 distinct CDR3 sequences, over 9.5% seen once. This chain joins TRBV20-1 and TRBJ1-6; D gene unclear. The sample here was PBMCs from blood, taken roughly 45 days after vaccination. The receptor was isolated from a man over 45 who received an inactivated influenza vaccine. The CDR3: CSARARTGFNSPLHF. The CDR3 DNA is TGCAGTGCTAGAGCCAGGACGGGGTTTAATTCACCCCTCCACTTT.